This T cell receptor beta chain was recorded in a study of cytomegalovirus exposure and HLA in healthy donors. Study observations and caveats: Immune exposure was documented only through CMV serostatus.

CDR1 LNHDA and CDR2 SQIVND come from the germline V gene (reference sequence). CDR3 length: 15 amino acids. J was trimmed by 5 bases and V by 5 bases; bases with no gene match: 7. Of note for this clone: Its antigen is undetermined.

Both 60 Vbeta primers and 13 Jbeta primers went into the PCR. Here immunoSEQ multiplex PCR was the method, and the copy in TCRdb shows in-frame clones only, minus some. This sample's table reports fewer than 70,000 clones. V usage is TRBV19 and J usage is TRBJ2-7; 12 bases are a match to TRBD2. The sample consisted of PBMCs. The source of this sequence is a woman younger than 35 in good health and CMV-seronegative. In DNA form, the CDR3 reads TGTGCCAGTAGTCCCGCTAGCGGGAGGGACCACGAGCAGTACTTC. Translation gives CASSPASGRDHEQYF.